The sequence of this TCR beta chain was determined in a study of OX40 agonist ivuxolimab in advanced cancers. Using immunoSEQ multiplex PCR, the repertoire was profiled, and TCRdb retains in-frame clones only, with some absent. The data contain about 57,000 clones, about four fifths of them singletons. The CDR3 contains 17 residues. The ends lost 0 bases at V and 2 bases at J; junction bases unmatched: 6. Germline V gene data show CDR1 as MNHNS and CDR2 as SASEGT. V gene TRBV6-1 combines with J gene TRBJ2-1; 8 bases agree with TRBD2. The sequencing used CD4+ or CD8+ T cells sorted from blood, collected in a trial of the OX40 agonist ivuxolimab. The receptor was isolated from an adult with an advanced solid tumor such as melanoma, head and neck, liver or kidney cancer. The CDR3 reads CASSEAPPGGTYNEQFF. CDR3 sequence (DNA): TGTGCCAGCAGTGAAGCCCCTCCGGGGGGGACCTACAATGAGCAGTTCTTC.